Presented here are 27 T cell receptor beta chains from one specimen sequenced in a study of blood T cell repertoires in COVID-19 (dated by TCRdb to the early 2020s). Library prep was done by the immunoSEQ multiplex PCR assay. The clones in this table, taken by TCRdb from immuneACCESS, are in-frame only. Not every clone is retained; where verified, under half of the shortfall comes from an unresolved V gene, and the cause of the rest is unknown. The sample table shows more than 40,000 clones, and around 90% are seen once. Approximately 2.9% of the sample belongs to the ten largest clones. Sequencing used peripheral blood. The receptors here all came from a man aged 50 or older with active COVID-19.

This clone was picked up one time. The V call is TRBV6-5, the J call TRBJ1-2; D perhaps matches TRBD1 (5 bases). The V gene's germline CDR1 is MNHEY and CDR2 SVGAGI. The CDR3 is made up of 13 amino acids. The germline V and J ends were trimmed by 6 bases and 8 bases, with 16 bases remaining between them. The DNA of the CDR3 is TGTGCCAGCAGCGGGTGGCAGGGAGGAGGCTACACCTTC. It encodes CASSGWQGGGYTF.

This clone appeared once. The chain carries TRBV3-1 (or the pseudogene TRBV3-2) and TRBJ2-1; 9 bases line up with TRBD2. V lost 1 base to trimming and J lost 7 bases; unmatched junction nucleotides: 11. The CDR3 runs to 17 residues. Germline CDR1 and CDR2: LGHDT and YNNKEL (reference sequence). CDR3 nucleotide sequence: TGTGCCAGCAGCCAAGCCCGCCCGGGGAGCGGGGGGAATGAGCAGTTCTTC. Residues: CASSQARPGSGGNEQFF.

The chain has TRBV19 and TRBJ1-2; a possible D gene is TRBD1 (6 bases). Trimming removed 3 bases from V and 8 bases from J, with 13 bases in between. CDR3 length: 13 amino acids. CDR1 and CDR2 from the germline V gene are LNHDA and SQIVND (reference sequence). The CDR3 bases are TGTGCCAGTAGTATCCCAGGGGCGAGCGGCTACACCTTC. Translating it yields CASSIPGASGYTF.

This chain joins TRBV11-2 and TRBJ2-5, with 16 bases fitting TRBD2. Trimming cost V 5 bases and J 4 bases; bases outside gene matches: 7. CDR3 length equals 17 residues. Germline CDR1 reads SGHAT; CDR2 reads FQNNGV. The CDR3 loop reads CASSPGTSGRVGETQYF. CDR3 DNA: TGTGCCAGCAGCCCCGGGACTAGCGGGAGGGTAGGAGAGACCCAGTACTTC.

The chain employs TRBV6-2 or TRBV6-3 and TRBJ2-3; D is perhaps TRBD1 (6 bases). The germline V and J ends were trimmed by 0 bases and 0 bases, with 7 bases remaining between them. This CDR3 has 15 residues. Per the germline V gene, CDR1 is MNHEY and CDR2 is SVGEGT. CDR3 residues: CASSYSTGSTDTQYF. CDR3 nucleotides: TGTGCCAGCAGTTACTCTACAGGGAGCACAGATACGCAGTATTTT.

V is TRBV5-5 and J is TRBJ2-7; 7 nucleotides match TRBD2. Trimming took 2 bases from V and 3 from J; bases not matched to a gene: 8. The CDR3 spans 15 residues. CDR1 is SGHKS and CDR2 is YYEKEE in the germline V gene (reference sequence). DNA of the CDR3: TGTGCCAGCAGCTTTCGACTAGCCTTACACTACGAGCAGTACGTC. It specifies CASSFRLALHYEQYV.

The V gene is TRBV7-2, the J gene TRBJ2-1, with TRBD2 matching 7 bases. The ends lost 2 bases at V and 3 bases at J; junction bases unmatched: 4. Germline assignment: CDR1 SGHTA and CDR2 FQGNSA. The CDR3 is 15 amino acids. The CDR3 here is CASSLQGGDYNEQFF. The CDR3 coding sequence is TGTGCCAGCAGCTTACAGGGAGGGGACTACAATGAGCAGTTCTTC. Complete variable domain (other parts from reference TRBV7-2 and TRBJ2-1): GAGVSQSPSNKVTEKGKDVELRCDPISGHTALYWYRQSLGQGLEFLIYFQGNSAPDKSGLPSDRFSAERTGGSVSTLTIQRTQQEDSAVYLCASSLQGGDYNEQFFGPGTRLTVL.

V and J are TRBV15 and TRBJ1-5; 9 bases match TRBD1. V was clipped by 4 bases and J by 0 bases; unmatched bases: 1. This CDR3 comprises 15 residues. Germline V gene sequence: CDR1 LNHNV, CDR2 YYDKDF (reference sequence). CDR3 residues: CATSMDRGSNQPQHF. CDR3 DNA sequence: TGTGCCACCAGCATGGACAGGGGTAGCAATCAGCCCCAGCATTTT.

This clone turned up a few times. The V and J genes are TRBV6-2 or TRBV6-3 and TRBJ2-2, with unresolved D. The ends were cut back, 2 bases at V and 6 bases at J, with 7 bases in the middle. This CDR3 contains 13 residues. Germline V gene sequence: CDR1 MNHEY, CDR2 SVGEGT. The CDR3 nucleotides are TGTGCCAGCAGTTACGCCAGGCCCGGGGAGCTGTTTTTT. Its translation is CASSYARPGELFF.

CDR3 sequence (DNA): TGTGCCAGCAGGTCGGGGGGCCGGGAGACCCAGTACTTC. Residues: CASRSGGRETQYF. V and J are TRBV5-4 and TRBJ2-5, with D perhaps TRBD2 (7 bases). V was cut by 5 bases and J by 5 bases, with 13 bases left in between. Per the germline V gene, CDR1 is SGHNT and CDR2 is YYREEE (reference sequence). This CDR3 contains 13 residues.

This sequence joins TRBV29-1 and TRBJ1-2, with D uncertain. The CDR3 has 12 residues. Trimming removed 4 bases at V and 3 bases at J, with 9 bases between. Germline V gene sequence: CDR1 SQVTM, CDR2 ANQGSEA. The CDR3 sequence is CSVVGQDYGYTF. The CDR3 nucleotides read TGCAGCGTTGTTGGGCAGGACTATGGCTACACCTTC.

This clone appeared once. This sequence joins TRBV27 and TRBJ2-7, with 8 bases identical to TRBD1. The CDR3 is 13 amino acids. V dropped 3 bases and J dropped 3; count of bases not matched to a gene: 1. Germline CDR1 and CDR2: MNHEY and SMNVEV (reference sequence). CDR3 sequence: CASSFGTGYEQYF. The CDR3 region has the DNA TGTGCCAGCAGTTTTGGGACAGGCTACGAGCAGTACTTC.

The J gene is TRBJ2-5, the V gene TRBV5-1; no clear D gene. V shed 2 bases and J shed 5 bases, with 16 bases lying between them. The CDR3 is 15 amino acids. Looked up from germline, CDR1 is SGHRS and CDR2 is YFSETQ. The CDR3 DNA reads TGCGCCAGCAGCTTCGCTGGCGAGGCACTCGAGACCCAGTACTTC. As protein: CASSFAGEALETQYF.

The V gene is TRBV3-1 (or the pseudogene TRBV3-2), the J gene TRBJ1-1; no reliable D call. The CDR3 spans 14 residues. Per germline, CDR1 LGHDT and CDR2 YNNKEL (reference sequence). V dropped 4 bases and J dropped 6 bases, with 15 bases sitting between them. CDR3 region: CASSPGAGIAEAFF. The CDR3, as DNA: TGTGCCAGCAGCCCCGGAGCGGGGATCGCTGAAGCTTTCTTT.

V and J are TRBV7-6 and TRBJ2-3, with TRBD1 as a possible D gene (6 bases). The CDR3 totals 15 residues. From germline, CDR1 is SGHVS and CDR2 FNYEAQ. V was shortened by 1 base and J by 3 bases, with 11 bases between the two germline ends. CDR3 protein: CASSLDGGRTDTQYF. The CDR3 DNA follows: TGTGCCAGCAGCTTAGATGGGGGCAGGACAGATACGCAGTATTTT.

This clone occurred once. The V gene is TRBV4-1, the J gene TRBJ1-4, with 8 bases identical to TRBD1. The CDR3 has 17 residues. V lost 0 bases and J lost 10; bases outside the gene matches: 13. The germline CDR1 and CDR2 sequences are MGHRA and YSYEKL. The CDR3: CASSQDPARTGLGKLFF. The CDR3 DNA sequence: TGCGCCAGCAGCCAAGATCCAGCCCGGACAGGGCTAGGAAAACTGTTTTTT.

This chain joins TRBV9 and TRBJ2-4; 14 bases match TRBD2. This CDR3 has 18 residues. V lost 3 bases and J lost 4; bases outside the gene matches: 9. Per the germline V gene, CDR1 is SGDLS and CDR2 is YYNGEE. CDR3 sequence reads: CASSASGLAGVRKNIQYF. The CDR3 nucleotides are TGTGCCAGCAGCGCCTCGGGACTAGCGGGGGTTCGAAAAAACATTCAGTACTTC.

The chain has TRBV9 and TRBJ2-2; no firm D call. The length of the CDR3 is 15 residues. Per the germline V gene, CDR1 is SGDLS and CDR2 is YYNGEE. Trimming removed 0 bases at V and 1 base at J, with 7 bases between. CDR3 sequence reads: CASSVVQVNTGELFF. Written as DNA, the CDR3 is TGTGCCAGCAGCGTAGTGCAGGTGAACACCGGGGAGCTGTTTTTT.

The chain couples TRBV6-5 to TRBJ2-2; TRBD2 might be the D (5 bases). Trimming left V 6 bases short and J 6 bases short, with 11 bases between. The germline gives CDR1 MNHEY, CDR2 SVGAGI. The CDR3 length is 13 residues. Written as DNA, the CDR3 is TGTGCCAGCAGATTTGGGAGTCCCGGGGAGCTGTTTTTT. This translates into CASRFGSPGELFF.

The chain couples TRBV7-2 to TRBJ1-3; 7 bases fit TRBD1. J was trimmed by 3 bases and V by 5 bases; bases with no gene match: 7. Germline lookup yields CDR1 SGHTA and CDR2 FQGNSA. The CDR3 covers 15 residues. CDR3 residues: CASSGRGVNGNTIYF. The CDR3 DNA sequence: TGTGCCAGCAGCGGCAGGGGGGTGAATGGAAACACCATATATTTT.

The J gene is TRBJ1-5, the V gene TRBV12-3 or TRBV12-4, with D uncertain. Trimming left V 3 bases short and J 8 bases short, with 8 bases between. The CDR3 has 12 amino acids. CDR3 DNA sequence: TGTGCCAGCAGTTTGGCCGTAAAGCCCCAGCATTTT. Protein: CASSLAVKPQHF.

This rearrangement joins TRBV5-1 to TRBJ2-4; no clear D. The length of the CDR3 is 15 residues. V lost 4 bases and J 0 bases, leaving 11 bases between the germline ends. Germline V gene sequence: CDR1 SGHRS, CDR2 YFSETQ. CDR3 region: CASSLPSVAKNIQYF. In DNA form, the CDR3 reads TGCGCCAGCAGCCTGCCGTCGGTAGCCAAAAACATTCAGTACTTC.

This clone occurred once. The V and J genes are TRBV9 and TRBJ2-2, with a possible D match to TRBD2 (6 bases). The V gene lost 2 bases and the J gene lost 4 bases, with 9 bases spanning the gap. Looked up from germline, CDR1 is SGDLS and CDR2 is YYNGEE. The CDR3 spans 14 residues. CDR3 in DNA: TGTGCCAGCAGCGTGATCGGGGGCACCGGGGAGCTGTTTTTT. It translates to CASSVIGGTGELFF.

This clone was detected once. V usage is TRBV19 and J usage is TRBJ2-1; 11 nucleotides match TRBD2. The junction had 7 bases not matched to a gene; V was cut back by 8 bases and J by 10 bases. The germline V gene has CDR1 LNHDA and CDR2 SQIVND (reference sequence). This CDR3 is built from 13 residues. This chain's CDR3 is CASRTSGRYEQFF. The CDR3 DNA follows: TGTGCCAGTCGAACTAGCGGGAGATACGAGCAGTTCTTC.

The chain has TRBV19 and TRBJ2-1; 8 positions match TRBD2. CDR1 is LNHDA, CDR2 SQIVND, per germline (reference sequence). The CDR3 consists of 15 residues. Trimming took 4 bases from V and 5 from J; bases not matched to a gene: 7. CDR3 region: CASSTGLAVNNEQFF. The DNA of the CDR3 is TGTGCCAGTAGTACCGGACTAGCAGTTAACAATGAGCAGTTCTTC.

On this clone itself: Mismatch with germline at one junction end may stem from a read error. This chain connects TRBV29-1 to TRBJ2-1; D perhaps matches TRBD2 (6 bases). CDR1 is SQVTM and CDR2 is ANQGSEA in the germline V gene. CDR3 size: 13 residues. The CDR3 loop reads CSVEDRLIREQLF. The CDR3 coding sequence is TGCAGCGTTGAAGATCGACTTATACGGGAGCAGCTCTTC.

This clone was observed a few times. The chain has TRBV7-3 and TRBJ2-3; TRBD2 matches at 10 bases. The CDR3 length is 15 residues. Germline CDR1 SGHTA, CDR2 FQGTGA. V dropped 4 bases and J dropped 1; count of bases not matched to a gene: 2. CDR3 region: CASSSSGGRTDTQYF. CDR3 in DNA: TGTGCCAGCAGCTCTAGCGGGGGTCGCACAGATACGCAGTATTTT.